The TCR beta chain under discussion was sequenced for a study of T cells after posttransplantation cyclophosphamide. This clone was seen many times. What it binds is unknown. Libraries were prepared by immunoSEQ multiplex PCR; TCRdb keeps only in-frame clonotypes and omits some of them. Altogether 34,000 or so clones were found in the sample, and no singletons occur. The study, taken as a whole, reports: Later post-transplant blood repertoires were often dominated by donor CD8+ memory clones.

The related graft donor's blood sample was taken on the day of bone marrow donation. Sequenced material: PBMCs. This TCR was recovered from a woman between 45 and 60 years old in good health and a related stem cell transplant donor.

The CDR3 here is CASSPAAGATGELFF. Written as DNA, the CDR3 is TGTGCCAGTAGCCCGGCGGCAGGGGCCACCGGGGAGCTGTTTTTT. The gene calls are TRBV19 and TRBJ2-2; D might be TRBD1 (6 bases). Germline CDR1 and CDR2: LNHDA and SQIVND (reference sequence). The V gene lost 6 bases and the J gene lost 4 bases, with 15 bases spanning the gap. This CDR3 has 15 residues.